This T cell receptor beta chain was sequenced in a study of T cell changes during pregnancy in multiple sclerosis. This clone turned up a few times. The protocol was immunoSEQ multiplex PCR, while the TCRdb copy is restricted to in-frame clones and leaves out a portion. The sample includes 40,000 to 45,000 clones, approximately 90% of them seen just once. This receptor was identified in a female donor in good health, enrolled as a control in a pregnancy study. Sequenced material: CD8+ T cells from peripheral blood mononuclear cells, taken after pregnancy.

The DNA for the CDR3 is TGTGCCATCAGCCCTCCCATGCGGGATGAGCAGTTCTTC. This codes for CAISPPMRDEQFF. The chain carries TRBV10-3 and TRBJ2-1; tentative D call: TRBD2 (5 bases). V lost 6 bases and J lost 8, with 14 bases in between. Germline assignment: CDR1 ENHRY and CDR2 SYGVKD. This CDR3 is 13 amino acids long.